The entry below describes one T cell receptor (beta chain). Germline V gives CDR1 SNHLY, CDR2 FYNNEI. CDR3 length equals 15 residues. Deletions cut 6 bases from V and 5 bases from J, with 17 bases between. The PCR used 60 Vbeta and 13 Jbeta primers. Data came from immunoSEQ multiplex PCR; TCRdb stores just in-frame clones and leaves some out. The table records 150,000 to 200,000 clones, 85% of them present only once. The data derive from a study of cytomegalovirus exposure and HLA in healthy donors. This TCR was recovered from a woman aged 45-60 years in good health and CMV-seronegative. Sample: PBMCs. This rearrangement joins TRBV2 to TRBJ1-5; D is undetermined. The CDR3 protein is CASSLRPWYHQPQHF. For the CDR3, the DNA is TGTGCCAGCAGCCTCAGGCCATGGTATCATCAGCCCCAGCATTTT.